This record concerns one T cell receptor beta chain sequence. The sample belongs to a study of blood T cell repertoires in COVID-19. Study in general: Whether acute or convalescent, the COVID-19 samples came from the United States, Italy and Spain. Sources were T cells, B-cell-depleted T cells, or PBMCs; the material itself was cDNA or gDNA.

This CDR3 spans 14 amino acids. Looked up from germline, CDR1 is MGHRA and CDR2 is YSYEKL. Trimming took off 2 bases at V and 0 bases at J, with 7 bases between the two ends. Authors' analysis steps: Nucleated cell number was recorded as an estimate derived from reference gene primer amplification. Clones were sequenced by immunoSEQ multiplex PCR, and TCRdb holds only the in-frame ones, with some missing. V, J and clone size derive from that table, while D and trimming were established from the DNA sequence. The sample lists approximately 260,000 clones, approximately 86% occurring once. The chain has TRBV4-1 and TRBJ2-5, with TRBD2 as a possible D gene (5 bases). The specimen sequenced was peripheral blood. This receptor was identified in a young man with active or convalescent COVID-19. The DNA of the CDR3 is TGCGCCAGCAGCCAAAGGGAGTACCAAGAGACCCAGTACTTC. This sequence encodes CASSQREYQETQYF.